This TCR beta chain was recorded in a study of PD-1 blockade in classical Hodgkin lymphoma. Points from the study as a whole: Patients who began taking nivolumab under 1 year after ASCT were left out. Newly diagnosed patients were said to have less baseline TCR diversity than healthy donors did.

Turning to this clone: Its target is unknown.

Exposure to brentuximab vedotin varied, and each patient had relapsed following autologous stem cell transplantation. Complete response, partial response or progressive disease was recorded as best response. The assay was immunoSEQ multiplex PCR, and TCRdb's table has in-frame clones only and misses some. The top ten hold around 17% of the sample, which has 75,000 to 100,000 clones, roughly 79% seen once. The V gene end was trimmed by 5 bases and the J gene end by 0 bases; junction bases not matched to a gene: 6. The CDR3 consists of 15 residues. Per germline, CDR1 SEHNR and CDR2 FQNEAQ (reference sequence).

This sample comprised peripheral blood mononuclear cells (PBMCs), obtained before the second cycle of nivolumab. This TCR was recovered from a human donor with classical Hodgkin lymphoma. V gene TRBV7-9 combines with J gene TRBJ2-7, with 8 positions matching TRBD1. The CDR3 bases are TGTGCCAGCAGCCCGGACAGGGATAACTCCTACGAGCAGTACTTC. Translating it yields CASSPDRDNSYEQYF.